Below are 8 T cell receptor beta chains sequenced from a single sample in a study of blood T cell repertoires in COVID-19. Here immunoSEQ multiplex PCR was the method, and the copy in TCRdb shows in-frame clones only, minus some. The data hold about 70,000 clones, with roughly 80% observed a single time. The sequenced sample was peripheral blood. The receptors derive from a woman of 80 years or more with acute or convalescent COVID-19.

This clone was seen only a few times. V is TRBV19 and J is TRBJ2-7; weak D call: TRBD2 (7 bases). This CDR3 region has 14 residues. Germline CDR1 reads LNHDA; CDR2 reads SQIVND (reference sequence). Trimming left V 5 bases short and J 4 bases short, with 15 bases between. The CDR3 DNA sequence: TGTGCCAGTAGTCCCCAGGGGAGGGGGTACGAGCAGTACTTC. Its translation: CASSPQGRGYEQYF.

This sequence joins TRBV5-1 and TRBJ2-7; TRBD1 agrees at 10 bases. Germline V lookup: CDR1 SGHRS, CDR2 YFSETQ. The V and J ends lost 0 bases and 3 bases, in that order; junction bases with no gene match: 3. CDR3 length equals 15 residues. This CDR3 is CASSLGQGAGYEQYF. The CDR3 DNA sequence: TGCGCCAGCAGCTTGGGACAGGGGGCTGGCTACGAGCAGTACTTC.

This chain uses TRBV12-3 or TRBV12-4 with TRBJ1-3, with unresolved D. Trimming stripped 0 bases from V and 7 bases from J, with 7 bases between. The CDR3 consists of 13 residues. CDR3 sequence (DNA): TGTGCCAGCAGTTTAGCCGGGTTGAACACCATATATTTT. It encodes CASSLAGLNTIYF.

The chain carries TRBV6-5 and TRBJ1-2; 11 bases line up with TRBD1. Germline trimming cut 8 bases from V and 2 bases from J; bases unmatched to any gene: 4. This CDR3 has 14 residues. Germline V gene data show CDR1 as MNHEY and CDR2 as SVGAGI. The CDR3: CASRDRGVNYGYTF. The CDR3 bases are TGTGCCAGCCGGGACAGGGGGGTAAACTATGGCTACACCTTC.

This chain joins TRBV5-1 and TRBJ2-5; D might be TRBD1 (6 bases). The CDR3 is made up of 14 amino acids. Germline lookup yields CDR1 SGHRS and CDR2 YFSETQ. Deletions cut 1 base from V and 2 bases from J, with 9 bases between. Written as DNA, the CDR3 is TGCGCCAGCAGCTTGCTTGGACAGCAAGAGACCCAGTACTTC. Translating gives CASSLLGQQETQYF.

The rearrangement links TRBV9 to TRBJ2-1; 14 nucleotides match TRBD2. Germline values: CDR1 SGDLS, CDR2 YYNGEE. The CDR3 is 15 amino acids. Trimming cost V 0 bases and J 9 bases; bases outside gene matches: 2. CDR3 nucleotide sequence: TGTGCCAGCAGCGTAGGACTAGCGGGGGGGCTTGAGCAGTTCTTC. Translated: CASSVGLAGGLEQFF. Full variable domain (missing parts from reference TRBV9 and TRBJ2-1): DSGVTQTPKHLITATGQRVTLRCSPRSGDLSVYWYQQSLDQGLQFLIQYYNGEERAKGNILERFSAQQFPDLHSELNLSSLELGDSALYFCASSVGLAGGLEQFFGPGTRLTVL.

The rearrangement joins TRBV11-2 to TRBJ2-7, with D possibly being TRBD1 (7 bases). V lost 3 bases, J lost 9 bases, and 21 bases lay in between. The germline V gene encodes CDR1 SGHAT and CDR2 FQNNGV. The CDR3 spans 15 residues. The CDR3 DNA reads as TGTGCCAGCAGCTTCTTGGGGCAGGGGGGCGGAGGGCAGTACTTC. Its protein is CASSFLGQGGGGQYF.

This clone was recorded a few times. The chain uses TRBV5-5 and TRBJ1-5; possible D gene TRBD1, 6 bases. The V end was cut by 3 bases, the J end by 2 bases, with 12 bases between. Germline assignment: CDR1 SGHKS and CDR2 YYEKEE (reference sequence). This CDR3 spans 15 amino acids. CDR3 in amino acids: CASSWGGQGNQPQHF. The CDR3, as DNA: TGTGCCAGCAGCTGGGGGGGCCAAGGCAATCAGCCCCAGCATTTT.